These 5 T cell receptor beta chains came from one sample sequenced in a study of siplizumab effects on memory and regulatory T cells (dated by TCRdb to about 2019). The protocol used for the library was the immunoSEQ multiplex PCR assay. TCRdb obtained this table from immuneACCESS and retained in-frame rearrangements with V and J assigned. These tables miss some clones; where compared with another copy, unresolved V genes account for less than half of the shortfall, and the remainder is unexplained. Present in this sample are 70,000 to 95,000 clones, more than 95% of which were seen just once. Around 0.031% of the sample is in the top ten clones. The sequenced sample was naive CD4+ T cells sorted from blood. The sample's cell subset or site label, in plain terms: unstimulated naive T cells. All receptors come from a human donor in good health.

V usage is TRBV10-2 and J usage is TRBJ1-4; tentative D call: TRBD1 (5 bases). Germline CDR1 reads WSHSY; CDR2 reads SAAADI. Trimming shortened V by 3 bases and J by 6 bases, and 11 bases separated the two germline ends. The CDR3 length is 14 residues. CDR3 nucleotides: TGCGCCAGCAGTGACGGGGGGAGAGATGAAAAACTGTTTTTT. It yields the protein CASSDGGRDEKLFF.

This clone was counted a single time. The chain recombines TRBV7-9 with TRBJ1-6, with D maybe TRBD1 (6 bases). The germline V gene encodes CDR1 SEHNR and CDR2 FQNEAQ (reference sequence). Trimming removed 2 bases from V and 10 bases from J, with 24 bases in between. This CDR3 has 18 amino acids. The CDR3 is CASSLTGIGVLTGSPLHF. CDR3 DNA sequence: TGTGCCAGCAGCTTAACGGGGATTGGGGTCCTAACAGGGTCACCCCTCCACTTT.

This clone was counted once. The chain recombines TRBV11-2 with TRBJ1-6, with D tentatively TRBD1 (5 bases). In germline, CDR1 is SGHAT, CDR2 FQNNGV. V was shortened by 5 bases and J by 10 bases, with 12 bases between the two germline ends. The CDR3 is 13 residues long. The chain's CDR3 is CASSDDWGSPLHF. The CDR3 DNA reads TGTGCCAGCAGCGACGACTGGGGGTCACCCCTCCACTTT.

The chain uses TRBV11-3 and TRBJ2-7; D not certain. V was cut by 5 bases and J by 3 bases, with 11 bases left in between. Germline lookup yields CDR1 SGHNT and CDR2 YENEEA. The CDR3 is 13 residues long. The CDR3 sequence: CASSPLEGYEQYF. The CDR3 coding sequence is TGTGCCAGCAGCCCTCTAGAAGGCTACGAGCAGTACTTC.

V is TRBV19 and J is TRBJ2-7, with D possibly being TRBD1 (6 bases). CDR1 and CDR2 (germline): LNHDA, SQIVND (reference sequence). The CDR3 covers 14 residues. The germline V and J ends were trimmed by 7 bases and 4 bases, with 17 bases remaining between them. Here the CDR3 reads CASKIQGHSYEQYF. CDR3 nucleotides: TGTGCCAGTAAGATCCAGGGACACTCATACGAGCAGTACTTC. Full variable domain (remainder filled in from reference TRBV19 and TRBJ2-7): DGGITQSPKYLFRKEGQNVTLSCEQNLNHDAMYWYRQDPGQGLRLIYYSQIVNDFQKGDIAEGYSVSREKKESFPLTVTSAQKNPTAFYLCASKIQGHSYEQYFGPGTRLTVT.